The T cell receptor (beta chain) under discussion was sequenced for a study of identical twins. TCRdb independently ran MiXCR on the 5' RACE reads; one entry per CDR3 protein. The data show over 550,000 distinct CDR3 sequences, less than 9% seen once. This clonotype was recorded a few times. CDR3 length equals 12 residues. Trimming removed 0 bases from V and 10 bases from J, with 7 bases in between. Germline V lookup: CDR1 LGHNA, CDR2 YNFKEQ. These same data were also listed under a study on yellow fever vaccine responses in identical twins.

What was sequenced was PBMCs. This sequence was found in a woman aged 18-29 years in good health. V is TRBV4-2 and J is TRBJ2-1, with D uncertain. The CDR3 here is CASSQDGIEQFF. The CDR3 nucleotides read TGTGCCAGCAGCCAAGACGGAATCGAGCAGTTCTTC.